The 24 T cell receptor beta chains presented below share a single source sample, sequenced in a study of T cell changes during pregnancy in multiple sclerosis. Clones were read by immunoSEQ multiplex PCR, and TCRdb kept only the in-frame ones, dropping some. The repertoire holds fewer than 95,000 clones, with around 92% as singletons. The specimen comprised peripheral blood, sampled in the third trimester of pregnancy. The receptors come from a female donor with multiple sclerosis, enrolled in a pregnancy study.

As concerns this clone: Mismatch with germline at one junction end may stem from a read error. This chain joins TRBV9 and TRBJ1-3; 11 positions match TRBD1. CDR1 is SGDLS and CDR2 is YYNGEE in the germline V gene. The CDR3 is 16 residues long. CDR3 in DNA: TGTGCCAGCAGCGTAGGGACAGGGGGCTCTCGAAACACCATATATTTT. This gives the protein CASSVGTGGSRNTIYF. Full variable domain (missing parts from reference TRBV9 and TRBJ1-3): DSGVTQTPKHLITATGQRVTLRCSPRSGDLSVYWYQQSLDQGLQFLIQYYNGEERAKGNILERFSAQQFPDLHSELNLSSLELGDSALYFCASSVGTGGSRNTIYFGEGSWLTVV.

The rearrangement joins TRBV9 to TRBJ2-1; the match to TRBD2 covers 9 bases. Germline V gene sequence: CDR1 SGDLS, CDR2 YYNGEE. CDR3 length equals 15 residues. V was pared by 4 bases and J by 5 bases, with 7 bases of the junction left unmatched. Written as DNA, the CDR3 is TGTGCCAGCAGCCCTATAGCGGGAGTCAACAATGAGCAGTTCTTC. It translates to CASSPIAGVNNEQFF.

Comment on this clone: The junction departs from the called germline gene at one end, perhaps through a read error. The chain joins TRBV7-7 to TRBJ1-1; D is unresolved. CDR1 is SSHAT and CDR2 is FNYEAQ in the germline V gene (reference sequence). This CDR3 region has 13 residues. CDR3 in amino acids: CASSLELNTEAFF. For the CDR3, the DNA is TGTGCTAGCAGCTTAGAACTAAACACTGAAGCTTTCTTT.

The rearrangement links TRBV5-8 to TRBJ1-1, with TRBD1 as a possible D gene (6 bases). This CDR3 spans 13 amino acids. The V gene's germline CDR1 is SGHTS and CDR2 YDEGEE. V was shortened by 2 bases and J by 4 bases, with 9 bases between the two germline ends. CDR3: CASSFVGGTEAFF. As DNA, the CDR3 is TGTGCCAGCAGCTTTGTAGGGGGCACTGAAGCTTTCTTT.

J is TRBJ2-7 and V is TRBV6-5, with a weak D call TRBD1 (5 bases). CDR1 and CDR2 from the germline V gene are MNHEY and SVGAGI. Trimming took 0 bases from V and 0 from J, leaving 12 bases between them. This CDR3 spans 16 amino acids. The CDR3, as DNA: TGTGCCAGCAGTTACTCCTCTGGGGCCCTCTCCTACGAGCAGTACTTC. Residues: CASSYSSGALSYEQYF.

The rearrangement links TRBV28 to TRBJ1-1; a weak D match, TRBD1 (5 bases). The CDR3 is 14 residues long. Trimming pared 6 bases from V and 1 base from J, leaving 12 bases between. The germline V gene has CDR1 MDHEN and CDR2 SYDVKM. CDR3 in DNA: TGTGCCAGCAGCAACCGGGGGAAGAACACTGAAGCTTTCTTT. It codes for CASSNRGKNTEAFF.

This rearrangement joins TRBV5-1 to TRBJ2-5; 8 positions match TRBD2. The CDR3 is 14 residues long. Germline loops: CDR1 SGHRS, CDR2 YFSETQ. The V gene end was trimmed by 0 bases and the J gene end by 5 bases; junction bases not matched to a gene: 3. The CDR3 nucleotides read TGCGCCAGCAGCTTGGGACTAGCGACGGAGACCCAGTACTTC. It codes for CASSLGLATETQYF.

The CDR3 nucleotides read TGCGCCAGCAGCCAAGCTCCGGGGGGCAATCAGCCCCAGCATTTT. Translated: CASSQAPGGNQPQHF. This rearrangement joins TRBV4-1 to TRBJ1-5; possible D gene TRBD1, 5 bases. The ends were cut back, 1 base at V and 2 bases at J, with 9 bases in the middle. The CDR3 spans 15 residues. Germline CDR1 is MGHRA and CDR2 is YSYEKL.

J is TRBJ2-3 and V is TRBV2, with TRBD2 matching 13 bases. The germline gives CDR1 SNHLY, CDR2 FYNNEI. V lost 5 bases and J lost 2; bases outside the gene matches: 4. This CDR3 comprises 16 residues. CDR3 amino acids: CASSPGTSGITDTQYF. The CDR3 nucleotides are TGTGCCAGCAGTCCCGGGACTAGCGGGATCACAGATACGCAGTATTTT.

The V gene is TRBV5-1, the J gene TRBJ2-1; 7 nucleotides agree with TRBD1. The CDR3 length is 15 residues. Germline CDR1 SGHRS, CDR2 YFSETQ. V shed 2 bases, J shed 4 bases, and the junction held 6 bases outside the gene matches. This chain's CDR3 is CASSFRTGPYNEQFF. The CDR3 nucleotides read TGCGCCAGCAGCTTTCGGACAGGTCCTTACAATGAGCAGTTCTTC.

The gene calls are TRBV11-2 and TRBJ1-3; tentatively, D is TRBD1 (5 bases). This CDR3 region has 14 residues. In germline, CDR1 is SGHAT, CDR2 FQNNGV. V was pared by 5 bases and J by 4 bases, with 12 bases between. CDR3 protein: CASSPRGRGNTIYF. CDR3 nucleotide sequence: TGTGCCAGCAGCCCTCGGGGGAGGGGAAACACCATATATTTT.

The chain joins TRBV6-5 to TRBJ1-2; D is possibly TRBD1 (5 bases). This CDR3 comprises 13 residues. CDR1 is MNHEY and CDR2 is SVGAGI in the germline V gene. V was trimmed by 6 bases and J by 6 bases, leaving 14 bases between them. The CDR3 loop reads CASSLAGTDGYTF. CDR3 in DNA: TGTGCCAGCAGCCTAGCCGGGACTGATGGCTACACCTTC.

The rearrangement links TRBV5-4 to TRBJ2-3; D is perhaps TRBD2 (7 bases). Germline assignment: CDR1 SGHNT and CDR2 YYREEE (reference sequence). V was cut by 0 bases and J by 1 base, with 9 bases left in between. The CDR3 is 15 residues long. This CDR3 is CASSLAGGRTDTQYF. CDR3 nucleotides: TGTGCCAGCAGCTTGGCCGGGGGGCGCACAGATACGCAGTATTTT.

CDR3 DNA sequence: TGTGCCAGCAGTTTACCCGCCCAGGCCGCCTTTATGAACACTGAAGCTTTCTTT. Amino acid sequence: CASSLPAQAAFMNTEAFF. V is TRBV28 and J is TRBJ1-1; D is unresolved. The germline V gene encodes CDR1 MDHEN and CDR2 SYDVKM. This CDR3 has 18 residues. Trimming pared 2 bases from V and 0 bases from J, leaving 19 bases between.

CDR3 nucleotides: TGTGCCAGTAGTATTAGTCTTAGAGGGAGTTCTACCGGGGAGCTGTTTTTT. It encodes CASSISLRGSSTGELFF. The chain recombines TRBV19 with TRBJ2-2; D possibly corresponds to TRBD2 (5 bases). Per germline, CDR1 LNHDA and CDR2 SQIVND (reference sequence). Trimming took off 3 bases at V and 5 bases at J, with 19 bases between the two ends. CDR3 length: 17 amino acids.

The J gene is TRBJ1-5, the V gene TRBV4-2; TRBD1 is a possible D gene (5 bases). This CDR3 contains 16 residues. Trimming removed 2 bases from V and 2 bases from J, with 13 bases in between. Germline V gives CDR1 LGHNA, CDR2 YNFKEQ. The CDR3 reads CASSQTQARGNQPQHF. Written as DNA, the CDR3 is TGTGCCAGCAGCCAAACGCAGGCCAGGGGCAATCAGCCCCAGCATTTT.

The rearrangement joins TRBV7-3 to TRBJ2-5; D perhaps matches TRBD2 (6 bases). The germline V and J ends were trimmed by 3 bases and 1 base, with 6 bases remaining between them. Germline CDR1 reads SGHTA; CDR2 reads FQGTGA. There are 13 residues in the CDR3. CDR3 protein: CASSLGLQETQYF. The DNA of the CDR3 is TGTGCCAGCAGCTTGGGACTCCAAGAGACCCAGTACTTC.

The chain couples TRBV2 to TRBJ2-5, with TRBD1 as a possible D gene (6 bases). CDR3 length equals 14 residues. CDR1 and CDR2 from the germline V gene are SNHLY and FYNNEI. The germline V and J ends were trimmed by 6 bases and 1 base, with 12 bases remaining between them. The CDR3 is CASRPRTAQETQYF. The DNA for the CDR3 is TGTGCCAGCAGGCCCAGGACAGCCCAAGAGACCCAGTACTTC.

The CDR3 DNA sequence: TGTGCCAGCAGTTATGTCGCACTAGCGGACCCTTACGAGCAGTACTTC. This translates into CASSYVALADPYEQYF. The chain recombines TRBV6-9 with TRBJ2-7; 8 nucleotides align to TRBD2. V shed 2 bases and J 4 bases; nucleotides not matched to a gene: 10. Germline loops: CDR1 MNHGY, CDR2 SVAAGI. The CDR3 has 16 residues.

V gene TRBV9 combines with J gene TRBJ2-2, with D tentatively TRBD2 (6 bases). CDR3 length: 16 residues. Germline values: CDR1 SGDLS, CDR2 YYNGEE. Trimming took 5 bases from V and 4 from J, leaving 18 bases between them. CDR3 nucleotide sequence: TGTGCCAGCAGTCCTCCGGGGGTCGGAGGCACCGGGGAGCTGTTTTTT. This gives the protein CASSPPGVGGTGELFF.

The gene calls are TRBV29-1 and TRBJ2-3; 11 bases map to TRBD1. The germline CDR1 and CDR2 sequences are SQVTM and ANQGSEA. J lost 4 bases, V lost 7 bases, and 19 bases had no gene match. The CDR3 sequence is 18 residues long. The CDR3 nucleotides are TGCAGCGCCCCTTGCCCCCCTGGACAGGGGGCGTCCGCAGATACGCAGTATTTT. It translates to CSAPCPPGQGASADTQYF.

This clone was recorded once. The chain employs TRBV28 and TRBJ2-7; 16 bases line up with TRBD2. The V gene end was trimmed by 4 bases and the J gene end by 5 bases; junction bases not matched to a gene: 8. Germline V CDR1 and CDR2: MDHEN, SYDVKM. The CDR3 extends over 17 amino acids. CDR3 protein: CASSYRSGLAGGNEQYF. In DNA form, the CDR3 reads TGTGCCAGCAGTTACCGCTCGGGACTAGCGGGAGGGAACGAGCAGTACTTC.

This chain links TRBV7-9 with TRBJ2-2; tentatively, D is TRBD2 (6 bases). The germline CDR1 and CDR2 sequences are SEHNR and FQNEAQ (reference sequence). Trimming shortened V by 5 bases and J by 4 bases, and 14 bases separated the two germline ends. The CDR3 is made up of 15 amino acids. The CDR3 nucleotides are TGTGCCAGCAGCATTAGCGGAGGGAGCACCGGGGAGCTGTTTTTT. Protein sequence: CASSISGGSTGELFF.

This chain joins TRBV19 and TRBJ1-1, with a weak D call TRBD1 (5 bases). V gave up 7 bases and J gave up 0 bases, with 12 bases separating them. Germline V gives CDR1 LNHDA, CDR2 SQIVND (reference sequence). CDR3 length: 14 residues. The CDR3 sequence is CASTLIGVNTEAFF. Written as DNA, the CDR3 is TGTGCCAGTACTCTAATAGGGGTGAACACTGAAGCTTTCTTT.